This entry lists 10 T cell receptor beta chains sequenced from one sample in a study of blood T cell repertoires in COVID-19. TCRdb's table, derived via immunoSEQ multiplex PCR, lists solely in-frame clones and lacks some. Of 390,000 or so clones detected, around nine tenths appear once; the ten largest clones hold roughly 10%. Source material: PBMCs or T cells enriched from blood (not recorded which). These receptors all stem from a woman aged 50 to 60 who had recovered from COVID-19.

The chain is built from TRBV5-1 and TRBJ2-2, with D perhaps matching TRBD2 (5 bases). Germline V gives CDR1 SGHRS, CDR2 YFSETQ. The germline V and J ends were trimmed by 1 base and 5 bases, with 6 bases remaining between them. The CDR3 sequence is 13 residues long. CDR3 nucleotides: TGCGCCAGCAGCTTGCCGGGGACCGGGGAGCTGTTTTTT. Translated: CASSLPGTGELFF.

The genes are TRBV19 and TRBJ1-6; unclear D gene. The CDR3 has 14 amino acids. V was trimmed by 4 bases and J by 7 bases, leaving 11 bases between them. Germline V gene data show CDR1 as LNHDA and CDR2 as SQIVND (reference sequence). The CDR3 sequence is CASSRADLNSPLHF. For the CDR3, the DNA is TGTGCCAGTAGTAGGGCGGACTTAAATTCACCCCTCCACTTT.

The table lists this clone with a count of one. V is TRBV24-1 and J is TRBJ1-2; the match to TRBD1 covers 10 bases. J was trimmed by 7 bases and V by 9 bases; bases with no gene match: 4. Looked up from germline, CDR1 is KGHDR and CDR2 is SFDVKD. The CDR3 length is 12 residues. The CDR3 loop reads CATQRTGGGYTF. The CDR3, as DNA: TGTGCCACCCAAAGGACAGGGGGTGGCTACACCTTC.

This clone came up once. The chain carries TRBV11-1 and TRBJ1-4; 10 nucleotides agree with TRBD1. After removal of 4 bases from V and 8 bases from J, the junction contained 7 bases not matched to a gene. CDR1 and CDR2 (germline): SGHAT, FQDESV (reference sequence). CDR3 length: 15 amino acids. The CDR3 bases are TGTGCCAGCAGCTGGGACAGGGGAGGCGGCGAAAAACTGTTTTTT. Its protein is CASSWDRGGGEKLFF. The variable domain in full, with the rest retrieved from reference TRBV11-1 and TRBJ1-4, is EAEVAQSPRYKITEKSQAVAFWCDPISGHATLYWYRQILGQGPELLVQFQDESVVDDSQLPKDRFSAERLKGVDSTLKIQPAELGDSAMYLCASSWDRGGGEKLFFGSGTQLSVL.

J is TRBJ1-3 and V is TRBV7-2; tentatively, D is TRBD1 (6 bases). This CDR3 spans 16 amino acids. V dropped 5 bases and J dropped 1 base, with 15 bases sitting between them. Germline lookup yields CDR1 SGHTA and CDR2 FQGNSA. The CDR3 here is CASSRLQGLSGNTIYF. The CDR3 bases are TGTGCCAGCAGCCGTCTACAGGGTTTGTCTGGAAACACCATATATTTT. Variable domain in full (rest from reference TRBV7-2 and TRBJ1-3): GAGVSQSPSNKVTEKGKDVELRCDPISGHTALYWYRQSLGQGLEFLIYFQGNSAPDKSGLPSDRFSAERTGGSVSTLTIQRTQQEDSAVYLCASSRLQGLSGNTIYFGEGSWLTVV.

The J gene is TRBJ2-3, the V gene TRBV7-9; the D gene is possibly TRBD1 (5 bases). Germline-derived CDR1 and CDR2 are SEHNR and FQNEAQ (reference sequence). Trimming took 6 bases from V and 4 from J, leaving 8 bases between them. The CDR3 runs to 12 residues. The CDR3 DNA reads as TGTGCCAGCAGTATGGGGCCAGATACGCAGTATTTT. Translated, it gives CASSMGPDTQYF.

The chain is built from TRBV19 and TRBJ2-1; D possibly corresponds to TRBD2 (5 bases). CDR1 is LNHDA, CDR2 SQIVND, per germline (reference sequence). The CDR3 has 14 residues. V dropped 6 bases and J dropped 5 bases, with 14 bases sitting between them. CDR3 in DNA: TGTGCCAGTAGCCTGCTAGCCGGGGACAATGAGCAGTTCTTC. The encoded protein is CASSLLAGDNEQFF.

V and J are TRBV19 and TRBJ2-7; a possible D gene is TRBD1 (5 bases). V dropped 7 bases and J dropped 7 bases, with 20 bases sitting between them. Per germline, CDR1 LNHDA and CDR2 SQIVND (reference sequence). The CDR3 totals 14 residues. The CDR3 here is CASTATSSTEEQYF. The CDR3 DNA follows: TGTGCCAGTACCGCTACATCTTCGACAGAAGAGCAGTACTTC.

This clone has a handful of counts. The rearrangement joins TRBV18 to TRBJ1-1; TRBD1 might be the D (6 bases). V was trimmed by 4 bases and J by 10 bases, leaving 16 bases between them. Germline assignment: CDR1 KGHSH and CDR2 LQKENI. The CDR3 length is 13 residues. CDR3 region: CASSREAGEGAFF. The CDR3 nucleotides are TGTGCCAGCTCACGTGAGGCAGGGGAGGGAGCTTTCTTT.

The chain recombines TRBV5-1 with TRBJ1-1; TRBD1 might be the D (6 bases). Germline CDR1 and CDR2: SGHRS and YFSETQ. CDR3 length equals 14 residues. Trimming pared 4 bases from V and 1 base from J, leaving 11 bases between. CDR3 region: CASSVTGSNTEAFF. The CDR3 DNA reads as TGCGCCAGCAGCGTAACAGGGTCGAACACTGAAGCTTTCTTT. Based on the CDR3 plus reference TRBV5-1 and TRBJ1-1, the full variable domain is KAGVTQTPRYLIKTRGQQVTLSCSPISGHRSVSWYQQTPGQGLQFLFEYFSETQRNKGNFPGRFSGRQFSNSRSEMNVSTLELGDSALYLCASSVTGSNTEAFFGQGTRLTVV.